This T cell receptor (beta chain) was recorded in a study of T cell repertoires in cytomegalovirus infection. TCRdb re-called the reads through MiXCR, storing one row per CDR3 protein. This sample has about 190,000 distinct CDR3 sequences, with roughly 28% found just once. Trimming cost V 0 bases and J 6 bases; bases outside gene matches: 7. This CDR3 comprises 15 residues. Per the germline V gene, CDR1 is SGHRS and CDR2 is YFSETQ. The specimen sequenced was PBMCs. This chain uses TRBV5-1 with TRBJ1-2; 8 positions match TRBD1. This clonotype originated in a human donor in good health (CMV status not recorded). Some clones in this sample may be carry-over from other donors' samples. The CDR3 nucleotides are TGCGCCAGCAGCTTGGGGGGACAGGACGTCGATGGCTACACCTTC. This codes for CASSLGGQDVDGYTF.